The 18 T cell receptor beta chains below were found in one sample sequenced in a study of PD-L1 blockade in urothelial cancer (TCRdb year 2017). The library was generated by the immunoSEQ multiplex PCR assay. TCRdb limited this immuneACCESS table to in-frame rearrangements with V and J called. A share of clones is missing; checked studies link under half to unresolved V genes, and the rest is unexplained. For this sample the table gives about 35,000 clones, of which 75% to 90% were detected only once. The ten biggest clones cover over 9.5% of the sample. Reading the label with the study, this specimen's time point is: peripheral blood 6 weeks after treatment start. Sequencing used PBMCs, obtained around atezolizumab (anti-PD-L1) treatment. The origin of the receptors is a man aged 40-55 years with urothelial cancer.

The chain recombines TRBV19 with TRBJ2-7; possible D gene TRBD2, 5 bases. Germline V gives CDR1 LNHDA, CDR2 SQIVND (reference sequence). This CDR3 is 12 amino acids long. Trimming shortened V by 1 base and J by 5 bases, and 6 bases separated the two germline ends. The chain's CDR3 is CASSIGGNEQYF. CDR3 nucleotide sequence: TGTGCCAGTAGTATAGGAGGGAACGAGCAGTACTTC.

The genes are TRBV28 and TRBJ2-6; 7 nucleotides match TRBD1. Germline lookup yields CDR1 MDHEN and CDR2 SYDVKM. CDR3 size: 16 residues. J gave up 0 bases and V 6 bases, and 5 bases lay outside the gene matches. CDR3 sequence reads: CASRRQGSSGANVLTF. As DNA, the CDR3 is TGTGCCAGCAGGAGACAGGGCAGCTCTGGGGCCAACGTCCTGACTTTC. Drawing the rest from reference TRBV28 and TRBJ2-6, the complete variable domain is DVKVTQSSRYLVKRTGEKVFLECVQDMDHENMFWYRQDPGLGLRLIYFSYDVKMKEKGDIPEGYSVSREKKERFSLILESASTNQTSMYLCASRRQGSSGANVLTFGAGSRLTVL.

The V call is TRBV9, the J call TRBJ2-5; tentatively, D is TRBD2 (7 bases). CDR1 and CDR2 from the germline V gene are SGDLS and YYNGEE. CDR3 size: 19 residues. Trimming pared 0 bases from V and 0 bases from J, leaving 21 bases between. Written as DNA, the CDR3 is TGTGCCAGCAGCGTAGGAGGGCAGGGGCACCGGGGGGACCAAGAGACCCAGTACTTC. The encoded protein is CASSVGGQGHRGDQETQYF.

V and J are TRBV7-3 and TRBJ2-1; D is undetermined. The CDR3 loop spans 13 amino acids. The germline V gene encodes CDR1 SGHTA and CDR2 FQGTGA. V lost 5 bases and J lost 8, with 13 bases in between. CDR3 in DNA: TGTGCCAGCAGCCGACAAGCCCAGGATGAGCAGTTCTTC. Its translation: CASSRQAQDEQFF. Variable domain in full (rest from reference TRBV7-3 and TRBJ2-1): GAGVSQTPSNKVTEKGKYVELRCDPISGHTALYWYRQSLGQGPEFLIYFQGTGAADDSGLPNDRFFAVRPEGSVSTLKIQRTERGDSAVYLCASSRQAQDEQFFGPGTRLTVL.

The rearrangement links TRBV28 to TRBJ2-1, with 13 bases fitting TRBD2. The ends lost 6 bases at V and 5 bases at J; junction bases unmatched: 1. The germline V gene encodes CDR1 MDHEN and CDR2 SYDVKM. The CDR3 is 14 amino acids. CDR3 DNA: TGTGCCAGCAGACTAGCGGGAGGGAACAATGAGCAGTTCTTC. Amino acid sequence: CASRLAGGNNEQFF.

The gene calls are TRBV6-1 and TRBJ1-1; D is perhaps TRBD1 (5 bases). The CDR3 extends over 13 amino acids. Trimming shortened V by 11 bases and J by 1 base, and 14 bases separated the two germline ends. Germline V gene lookup returns CDR1 MNHNS and CDR2 SASEGT. The CDR3 loop is CAPPGGENTEAFF. The CDR3 region has the DNA TGTGCCCCCCCGGGGGGGGAGAACACTGAAGCTTTCTTT.

V is TRBV18 and J is TRBJ2-1; D gene uncertain. The CDR3 contains 15 residues. CDR1 is KGHSH, CDR2 LQKENI, per germline. V was clipped by 3 bases and J by 9 bases, with 18 bases between them. This chain's CDR3 is CASSPAGVRQPEQFF. CDR3 nucleotides: TGTGCCAGCTCACCGGCCGGCGTCAGACAACCTGAGCAGTTCTTC.

The CDR3 region has the DNA TGTGCCAGCAAGGAGGCTGCGACGGCGAACACTGAAGCTTTCTTT. Protein product: CASKEAATANTEAFF. The rearrangement joins TRBV28 to TRBJ1-1; D call uncertain. The germline V and J ends were trimmed by 7 bases and 1 base, with 16 bases remaining between them. Per the germline V gene, CDR1 is MDHEN and CDR2 is SYDVKM. The CDR3 has 15 residues. Using reference TRBV28 and TRBJ1-1 for the parts outside the CDR3, the full variable domain is DVKVTQSSRYLVKRTGEKVFLECVQDMDHENMFWYRQDPGLGLRLIYFSYDVKMKEKGDIPEGYSVSREKKERFSLILESASTNQTSMYLCASKEAATANTEAFFGQGTRLTVV.

The chain combines TRBV14 with TRBJ1-2; unclear D gene. The V and J ends lost 0 bases and 4 bases respectively, with 6 bases between them. The length of the CDR3 is 13 residues. Germline V gene data show CDR1 as SGHDN and CDR2 as FVKESK. Here the CDR3 reads CASSQDDIYGYTF. CDR3 DNA sequence: TGTGCCAGCAGCCAAGATGACATCTATGGCTACACCTTC.

The gene calls are TRBV9 and TRBJ2-3; D might be TRBD1 (5 bases). Germline-derived CDR1 and CDR2 are SGDLS and YYNGEE. The CDR3 totals 17 residues. Trimming removed 0 bases at V and 6 bases at J, with 20 bases between. DNA for the CDR3: TGTGCCAGCAGCGTAGAACAGACAGACCTCACGGGTGATACGCAGTATTTT. Translating gives CASSVEQTDLTGDTQYF. Complete variable domain (other parts from reference TRBV9 and TRBJ2-3): DSGVTQTPKHLITATGQRVTLRCSPRSGDLSVYWYQQSLDQGLQFLIQYYNGEERAKGNILERFSAQQFPDLHSELNLSSLELGDSALYFCASSVEQTDLTGDTQYFGPGTRLTVL.

The chain employs TRBV5-1 and TRBJ2-3, with a possible D match to TRBD1 (5 bases). Germline lookup yields CDR1 SGHRS and CDR2 YFSETQ. The CDR3 contains 12 residues. The V end lost 4 bases, the J end lost 4 bases, and 7 bases lay between the germline ends. The CDR3 DNA follows: TGCGCCAGCAGCGAAGGGGCAGATACGCAGTATTTT. Translated: CASSEGADTQYF. Looking up the rest from reference TRBV5-1 and TRBJ2-3 gives the full variable domain: KAGVTQTPRYLIKTRGQQVTLSCSPISGHRSVSWYQQTPGQGLQFLFEYFSETQRNKGNFPGRFSGRQFSNSRSEMNVSTLELGDSALYLCASSEGADTQYFGPGTRLTVL.

The chain joins TRBV18 to TRBJ2-5, with D uncertain. This CDR3 is 11 amino acids long. Between the trimmed V and J ends, which lost 6 bases and 4 bases, there was a span of 6 bases. CDR1 is KGHSH, CDR2 LQKENI, per germline. The CDR3 coding sequence is TGTGCCAGCTCCGAGTTAGAGACCCAGTACTTC. It is translated as CASSELETQYF.

The table lists this clone with a few counts. The J gene is TRBJ2-7, the V gene TRBV6-1; 12 bases are a match to TRBD1. There are 15 residues in the CDR3. The germline V gene has CDR1 MNHNS and CDR2 SASEGT. After removal of 6 bases from V and 5 bases from J, the junction contained 8 bases not matched to a gene. CDR3 nucleotides: TGTGCCAGCAGCCCCCCGGGGACAGGGGGCCACGAGCAGTACTTC. It encodes CASSPPGTGGHEQYF.

The rearrangement links TRBV7-2 to TRBJ2-1; 9 bases align to TRBD1. Germline V gene sequence: CDR1 SGHTA, CDR2 FQGNSA. This CDR3 is built from 15 residues. V shed 4 bases and J 8 bases; nucleotides not matched to a gene: 9. CDR3 protein: CASSWVRDRVDEQFF. DNA for the CDR3: TGTGCCAGCAGCTGGGTCCGGGACAGGGTCGATGAGCAGTTCTTC.

The V gene is TRBV7-2, the J gene TRBJ2-5; D gene uncertain. Germline CDR1 is SGHTA and CDR2 is FQGNSA. V was clipped by 5 bases and J by 7 bases, with 14 bases between them. This CDR3 contains 13 residues. In DNA form, the CDR3 reads TGTGCCAGCAGCCCCGCCTCGGTCGGGACCCAGTACTTC. Translating gives CASSPASVGTQYF.

The chain links TRBV30 to TRBJ1-1; no firm D call. Germline loops: CDR1 GTSNPN, CDR2 SVGIG (reference sequence). The CDR3 is made up of 11 amino acids. Trimming stripped 3 bases from V and 7 bases from J, with 9 bases between. The CDR3 DNA reads as TGTGCCTGGAGCCCCGGTTTTGAAGCTTTCTTT. It translates to CAWSPGFEAFF.

J is TRBJ1-1 and V is TRBV4-2; D might be TRBD1 (6 bases). Germline V gives CDR1 LGHNA, CDR2 YNFKEQ. The CDR3 runs to 14 residues. Trimming removed 1 base from V and 8 bases from J, with 14 bases in between. CDR3 DNA: TGTGCCAGCAGCCAAGCAGGTACAGGGCTAGAAGCTTTCTTT. Amino acid sequence: CASSQAGTGLEAFF.

The chain couples TRBV6-5 to TRBJ2-3; D not resolved. Germline V gives CDR1 MNHEY, CDR2 SVGAGI. Trimming pared 6 bases from V and 0 bases from J, leaving 7 bases between. The CDR3 is 13 amino acids. The CDR3 spells CASRPRSTDTQYF. The CDR3, as DNA: TGTGCCAGCAGGCCGCGGAGCACAGATACGCAGTATTTT.